Listed below are T cell receptor beta chains from one sample, sequenced in a study of early T cells in non-severe SARS-CoV-2 infection. TCRdb re-analysed the 5' RACE reads in MiXCR, keeping a single row per CDR3 protein. The sample holds around 84,000 distinct CDR3 sequences, around 10% seen once. The source material was whole blood. These receptors originate from an adult who was a healthcare worker with PCR-confirmed SARS-CoV-2 infection or an uninfected control (not recorded which). Each CDR3 is given without its conserved first and last residue.

TRBJ2-7	TRBV20-1	SARGLAGDYSYEQY
TRBJ2-7	TRBV19	ASSRGLPSSYEQY
TRBJ2-2	TRBV5-1	ASSVSVTGELF
TRBJ2-5	TRBV7-2	ASSAETPEETQY
TRBJ2-3	TRBV11-3	ASSHSALLADTQY
TRBJ1-2	TRBV20-1	SARLGRAYGYT
TRBJ2-3	TRBV7-9	ASSFPDSRTDTQY
TRBJ2-4	TRBV9	ASSPRLAGDIQY
TRBJ1-3	TRBV7-6	ASSPRDRGMRRPGNTIY
TRBJ2-2	TRBV10-1	ASSGPYGELF
TRBJ1-1	TRBV7-3	ASSLMGTGWTEAF
TRBJ2-7	TRBV5-4	ASSFEREAYLGEQY
TRBJ2-2	TRBV2	ASRRATSGGVHPGELF
TRBJ2-7	TRBV11-2	ASSPPRDRGLYEQY
TRBJ2-7	TRBV20-1	SARGADSRTLDEQY
TRBJ2-7	TRBV6-6	ASSYESYEQY
TRBJ2-1	TRBV12-3/TRBV12-4	ASSLLGGTVDNEQF
TRBJ1-3	TRBV4-1	ASSQWFGAGNTIY
TRBJ2-5	TRBV7-6	ASSTDGAGVETQY
TRBJ2-1	TRBV10-1	ASSELGGAWHEQF
TRBJ2-7	TRBV20-1	SASGWGGYEQY
TRBJ2-2	TRBV29-1	SVRLVSGELF
TRBJ2-1	TRBV9	ASSVEPAGAYNEQF
TRBJ2-1	TRBV7-3	ASSLQGGGEQF
TRBJ2-1	TRBV3-1	ASSLAGRSYNEQF
TRBJ2-7	TRBV2	ASSDMTSGESYEQY
TRBJ2-7	TRBV7-2	ASRTGLSLLY
TRBJ1-5	TRBV20-1	GARKLGMNQPQH
TRBJ2-1	TRBV10-3	AISLAGVYNEQF
TRBJ2-3	TRBV20-1	SPYGTLGPHTQY
TRBJ2-7	TRBV28	ASSLSHTTGSYEQY
TRBJ2-7	TRBV10-3	AISGSGTGHEQY
TRBJ1-6	TRBV3-1	ASSLKARTNSPLH
TRBJ1-5	TRBV29-1	SAQGQGSNQPQH
TRBJ2-3	TRBV28	ASSPPGLADTDTQY
TRBJ1-4	TRBV24-1	ATRQGGTTNEKLF
TRBJ1-4	TRBV7-2	ASSRGGGEKLF
TRBJ1-2	TRBV28	ASSYTGENYGYT
TRBJ1-6	TRBV28	ASSLWRSSYNSPLH
TRBJ2-1	TRBV30	AWKGLAGGEPVWGQF
TRBJ2-5	TRBV5-1	ASSQAGPLETQY
TRBJ1-1	TRBV25-1	ASSEGQGRVTEAF
TRBJ1-1	TRBV6-1	ASSVDRGKTEAF
TRBJ1-1	TRBV20-1	SGAGGSNTEAF
TRBJ2-1	TRBV29-1	SVDRVAHEQF
TRBJ1-1	TRBV2	ASSFLDGVMGTEAF
TRBJ1-1	TRBV6-5	ASSYSHLRDTEAF
TRBJ2-1	TRBV7-9	ASSLAGTGEKF
TRBJ2-3	TRBV7-3	ASSSDLAGDTQY
TRBJ1-5	TRBV28	ASIGRSNQPQH
TRBJ2-1	TRBV6-5	ASSYSFSAWSNEQF
TRBJ1-2	TRBV21-1	ASSKARGTYGYT
TRBJ2-7	TRBV12-2	ASRSPPCAGAVTHQRLYEQY
TRBJ2-4	TRBV5-6	ASSLGELRLAKNIQY
TRBJ1-1	TRBV6-5	ASSYSRLGVNTEAF
TRBJ2-4	TRBV21-1	ASSLTRQGRNIQY
TRBJ2-7	TRBV10-2	ASKGALEGLREQY
TRBJ1-5	TRBV18	ASSQDGQGDPQH
TRBJ1-1	TRBV11-2	ASSLGRIGRTEAF
TRBJ2-5	TRBV29-1	SVSRAQETQY